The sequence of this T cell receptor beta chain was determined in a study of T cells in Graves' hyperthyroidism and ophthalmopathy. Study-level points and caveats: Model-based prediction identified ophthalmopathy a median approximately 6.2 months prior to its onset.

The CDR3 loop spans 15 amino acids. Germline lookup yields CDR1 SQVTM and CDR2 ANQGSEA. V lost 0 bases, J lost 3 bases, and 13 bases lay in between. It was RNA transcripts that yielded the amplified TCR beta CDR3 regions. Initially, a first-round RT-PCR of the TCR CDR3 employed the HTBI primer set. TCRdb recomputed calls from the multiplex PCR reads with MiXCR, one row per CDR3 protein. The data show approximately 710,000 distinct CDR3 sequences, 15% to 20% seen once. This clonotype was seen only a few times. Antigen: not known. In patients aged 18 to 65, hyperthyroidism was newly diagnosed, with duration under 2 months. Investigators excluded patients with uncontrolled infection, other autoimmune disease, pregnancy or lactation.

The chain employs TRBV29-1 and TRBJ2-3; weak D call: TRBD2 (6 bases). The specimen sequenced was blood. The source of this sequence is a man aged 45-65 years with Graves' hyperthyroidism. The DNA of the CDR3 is TGCAGCGTTGAAGATAGGAGGGCCGGGACAGATACGCAGTATTTT. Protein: CSVEDRRAGTDTQYF.